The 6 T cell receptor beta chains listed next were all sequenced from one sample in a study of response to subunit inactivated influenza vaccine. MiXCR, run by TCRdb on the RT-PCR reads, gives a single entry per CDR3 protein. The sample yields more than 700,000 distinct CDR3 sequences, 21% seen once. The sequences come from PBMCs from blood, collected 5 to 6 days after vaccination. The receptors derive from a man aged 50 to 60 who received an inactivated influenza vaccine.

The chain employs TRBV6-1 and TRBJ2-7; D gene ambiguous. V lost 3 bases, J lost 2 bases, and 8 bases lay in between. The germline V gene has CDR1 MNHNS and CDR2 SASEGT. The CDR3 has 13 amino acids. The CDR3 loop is CASSEDGTYEQYF. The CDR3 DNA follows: TGTGCCAGCAGTGAGGACGGAACCTACGAGCAGTACTTC.

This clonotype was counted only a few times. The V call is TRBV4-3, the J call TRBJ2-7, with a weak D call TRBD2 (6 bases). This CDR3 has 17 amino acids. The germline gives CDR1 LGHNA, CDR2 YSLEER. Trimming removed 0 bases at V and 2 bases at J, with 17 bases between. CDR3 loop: CASSQDLPSEFPYEQYF. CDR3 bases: TGCGCCAGCAGCCAAGATCTGCCTAGCGAGTTTCCCTACGAGCAGTACTTC.

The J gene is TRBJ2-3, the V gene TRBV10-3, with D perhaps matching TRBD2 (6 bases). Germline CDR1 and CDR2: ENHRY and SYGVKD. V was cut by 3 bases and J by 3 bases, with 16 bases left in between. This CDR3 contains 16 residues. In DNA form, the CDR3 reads TGTGCCATCAGTGAAAATGGGGCGCGGGGTACAGATACGCAGTATTTT. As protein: CAISENGARGTDTQYF.

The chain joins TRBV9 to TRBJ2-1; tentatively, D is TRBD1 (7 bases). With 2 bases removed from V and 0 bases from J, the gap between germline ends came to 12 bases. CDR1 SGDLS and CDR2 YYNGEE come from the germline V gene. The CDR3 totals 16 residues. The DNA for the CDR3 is TGTGCCAGCAGCGTTGACCAGGGGGGCTCCTACAATGAGCAGTTCTTC. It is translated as CASSVDQGGSYNEQFF.

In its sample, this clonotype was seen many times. The CDR3 region is CSARGQWTSSQFF. The CDR3 DNA follows: TGCAGTGCTAGGGGACAGTGGACTAGCTCGCAGTTCTTC. The V and J genes are TRBV20-1 and TRBJ2-1, with D possibly TRBD2 on 8 matching bases. The CDR3 has 13 residues. Per germline, CDR1 DFQATT and CDR2 SNEGSKA (reference sequence). Deletions cut 3 bases from V and 12 bases from J, with 18 bases between.

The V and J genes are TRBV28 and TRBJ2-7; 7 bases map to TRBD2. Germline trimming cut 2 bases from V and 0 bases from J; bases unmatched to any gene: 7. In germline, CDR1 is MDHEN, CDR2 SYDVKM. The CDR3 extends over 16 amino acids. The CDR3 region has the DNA TGTGCCAGCAGTTTAAGTCTAGCGGATAGCTCCTACGAGCAGTACTTC. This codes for CASSLSLADSSYEQYF. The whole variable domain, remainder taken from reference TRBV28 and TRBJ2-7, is DVKVTQSSRYLVKRTGEKVFLECVQDMDHENMFWYRQDPGLGLRLIYFSYDVKMKEKGDIPEGYSVSREKKERFSLILESASTNQTSMYLCASSLSLADSSYEQYFGPGTRLTVT.